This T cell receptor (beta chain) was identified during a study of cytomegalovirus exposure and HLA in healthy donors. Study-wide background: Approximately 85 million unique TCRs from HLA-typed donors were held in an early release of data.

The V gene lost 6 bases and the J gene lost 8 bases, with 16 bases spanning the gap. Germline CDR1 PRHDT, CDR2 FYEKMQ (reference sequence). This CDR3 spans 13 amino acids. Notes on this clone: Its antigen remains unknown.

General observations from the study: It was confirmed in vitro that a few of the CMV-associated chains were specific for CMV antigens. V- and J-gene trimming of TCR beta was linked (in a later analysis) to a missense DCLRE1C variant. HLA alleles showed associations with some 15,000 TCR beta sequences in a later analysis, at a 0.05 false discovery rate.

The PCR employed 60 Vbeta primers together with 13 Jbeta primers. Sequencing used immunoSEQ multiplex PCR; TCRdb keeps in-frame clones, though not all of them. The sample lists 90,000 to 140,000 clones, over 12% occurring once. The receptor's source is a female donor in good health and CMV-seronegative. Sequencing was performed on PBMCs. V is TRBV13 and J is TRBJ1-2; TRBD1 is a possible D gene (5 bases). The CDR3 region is CASSTMGGKGYTF. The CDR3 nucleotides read TGTGCCAGCAGTACTATGGGGGGAAAGGGCTACACCTTC. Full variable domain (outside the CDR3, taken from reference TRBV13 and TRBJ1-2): AAGVIQSPRHLIKEKRETATLKCYPIPRHDTVYWYQQGPGQDPQFLISFYEKMQSDKGSIPDRFSAQQFSDYHSELNMSSLELGDSALYFCASSTMGGKGYTFGSGTRLTVV.